These 18 T cell receptor beta chains came from one sample sequenced in a study of blood T cells in healthy people across ages. The use of a sample-barcoded 5' primer and a J-beta primer mix characterized a second PCR of roughly 6 to 11 cycles. From the 5' RACE reads, TCRdb called clonotypes with MiXCR, one entry per CDR3 protein. Seen here are approximately 780,000 distinct CDR3 sequences, 25% to 30% observed once, and the top ten hold roughly 3.1%. This same sample was also part of a study on T cells of mothers and their children.

Sequencing was performed on blood. These receptors were obtained from a boy younger than 18 in good health.

This clonotype was picked up a small number of times. V and J are TRBV20-1 and TRBJ2-5; 9 bases map to TRBD2. The J call may be mistaken, given a closer DNA end match to TRBJ2-1. Germline-derived CDR1 and CDR2 are DFQATT and SNEGSKA (reference sequence). The CDR3 sequence is 14 residues long. CDR3 sequence: CSAERVAGANEQFF. CDR3 in DNA: TGCAGTGCTGAAAGAGTAGCGGGGGCCAATGAGCAGTTCTTC.

The sample holds a few counts of this clonotype. The V gene is TRBV6-5, the J gene TRBJ2-1, with D perhaps given as TRBD1 or TRBD2 (5 bases each). Trimming left V 4 bases short and J 4 bases short, with 17 bases between. The germline CDR1 and CDR2 sequences are MNHEY and SVGAGI. The CDR3 extends over 16 amino acids. CDR3 in DNA: TGTGCCAGCAGTTTCCTCGGGACCGACGAGTACAATGAGCAGTTCTTC. It specifies CASSFLGTDEYNEQFF.

This clonotype turned up a few times. The chain employs TRBV5-1 and TRBJ2-5; D possibly corresponds to TRBD2 (6 bases). Trimming took off 3 bases at V and 4 bases at J, with 19 bases between the two ends. From germline, CDR1 is SGHRS and CDR2 YFSETQ. CDR3 length equals 16 residues. CDR3 nucleotides: TGCGCCAGCAGCTCGGAACCGGGACGGAGGGGAGAGACCCAGTACTTC. Translation: CASSSEPGRRGETQYF.

The chain links TRBV2 to TRBJ2-4; D unresolved. The CDR3 has 15 amino acids. Trimming pared 5 bases from V and 1 base from J, leaving 12 bases between. In germline, CDR1 is SNHLY, CDR2 FYNNEI. CDR3 nucleotide sequence: TGTGCCAGCAGTCCCTCCTTTGGGGCCAAAAACATTCAGTACTTC. Amino acid sequence: CASSPSFGAKNIQYF.

The chain recombines TRBV7-2 with TRBJ1-4, with unresolved D. Trimming took 0 bases from V and 6 from J, leaving 5 bases between them. This CDR3 region has 13 residues. CDR1 and CDR2 (germline): SGHTA, FQGNSA. The CDR3 loop is CASSLAGYEKLFF. Written as DNA, the CDR3 is TGTGCCAGCAGCTTAGCAGGCTATGAAAAACTGTTTTTT.

There are a few counts of this clonotype. The V call is TRBV5-1, the J call TRBJ2-5; D gene ambiguous. The CDR3 is 15 amino acids. The V end was cut by 4 bases, the J end by 2 bases, with 15 bases between. In germline, CDR1 is SGHRS, CDR2 YFSETQ. CDR3 amino acids: CASSENTYVQETQYF. The CDR3 nucleotides are TGCGCCAGCAGCGAGAACACATACGTACAAGAGACCCAGTACTTC.

A word on this clonotype: At one boundary the junction diverges from the germline segment, which might be a read error. The chain joins TRBV20-1 to TRBJ2-1; TRBD2 aligns across 8 bases. The V gene's germline CDR1 is DFQATT and CDR2 SNEGSKA (reference sequence). The CDR3 length is 15 residues. As DNA, the CDR3 is TGCAGTGCTAGGGGAAAGCGGGGGACCTGGAATGAGCAGCTCTTC. It encodes CSARGKRGTWNEQLF.

Only a few counts were recorded for this clonotype. The CDR3 here is CAIKDSSYEQYF. The CDR3, as DNA: TGTGCCATCAAGGACAGTTCCTACGAGCAGTACTTC. The rearrangement joins TRBV10-3 to TRBJ2-7, with a possible D match to TRBD1 (6 bases). V lost 7 bases to trimming and J lost 1 base, with 8 bases between them. Per the germline V gene, CDR1 is ENHRY and CDR2 is SYGVKD. The CDR3 runs 12 residues.

This clonotype was counted a few times. The V and J genes are TRBV6-5 and TRBJ1-1; no definite D call. The V gene's germline CDR1 is MNHEY and CDR2 SVGAGI. The ends were cut back, 5 bases at V and 6 bases at J, with 13 bases in the middle. This CDR3 comprises 13 residues. The CDR3 here is CASSTPLSAEAFF. Here the CDR3 DNA reads TGTGCCAGCAGTACTCCCTTATCCGCTGAAGCTTTCTTT.

In this sample, this clonotype turned up a few times. V and J are TRBV6-6 and TRBJ2-1; a possible D gene is TRBD2 (7 bases). CDR3 length: 14 residues. The V gene's germline CDR1 is MNHNY and CDR2 SVGAGI (reference sequence). Between the trimmed V and J ends, which lost 8 bases and 2 bases, there was a span of 13 bases. The CDR3 loop reads CASSAGATYNEQFF. CDR3 in DNA: TGTGCCAGCTCTGCGGGGGCCACCTACAATGAGCAGTTCTTC.

This clonotype was seen only a few times. This chain connects TRBV12-3 or TRBV12-4 to TRBJ2-5, with D possibly being TRBD1 (5 bases). V was pared by 5 bases and J by 4 bases, with 11 bases between. The CDR3 length is 13 residues. The chain's CDR3 is CASSAQVRETQYF. In DNA, the CDR3 is TGTGCCAGCAGTGCACAGGTCCGAGAGACCCAGTACTTC.

Comments on this clonotype: An end of the junction does not agree with germline; a read error may underlie this. The V gene is TRBV7-9, the J gene TRBJ2-1, with TRBD2 as a possible D gene (6 bases). The CDR3 consists of 16 residues. CDR1 and CDR2 (germline): SEHNR, FQNEAQ (reference sequence). DNA for the CDR3: TGTGCCAGCAGCACCCCCCCGGGGACTTCCTACAATGGGCAGTTCTTC. Amino acid sequence: CASSTPPGTSYNGQFF. Supplemented by reference TRBV7-9 and TRBJ2-1, the full variable domain reads DTGVSQNPRHKITKRGQNVTFRCDPISEHNRLYWYRQTLGQGPEFLTYFQNEAQLEKSRLLSDRFSAERPKGSFSTLEIQRTEQGDSAMYLCASSTPPGTSYNGQFFGPGTRLTVL.

This chain links TRBV6-2 or TRBV6-3 with TRBJ1-5, with 8 bases identical to TRBD1. This CDR3 has 17 amino acids. V gave up 7 bases and J gave up 3 bases; unmatched junction bases: 14. Germline lookup yields CDR1 MNHEY and CDR2 SVGEGT. The CDR3: CASKPVRTGGINQPQHF. The DNA of the CDR3 is TGTGCCAGCAAACCAGTTCGTACAGGGGGAATCAATCAGCCCCAGCATTTT.

J is TRBJ1-6 and V is TRBV7-3; D call uncertain. Trimming left V 8 bases short and J 6 bases short, with 11 bases between. CDR1 SGHTA and CDR2 FQGTGA come from the germline V gene. The CDR3 loop spans 13 amino acids. This CDR3 is CASSTGFNSPLHF. The CDR3 DNA reads as TGTGCCAGCTCCACGGGCTTTAATTCACCCCTCCACTTT. The full variable domain, in which reference TRBV7-3 and TRBJ1-6 provide the parts outside the CDR3, is GAGVSQTPSNKVTEKGKYVELRCDPISGHTALYWYRQSLGQGPEFLIYFQGTGAADDSGLPNDRFFAVRPEGSVSTLKIQRTERGDSAVYLCASSTGFNSPLHFGNGTRLTVT.

CDR3 amino acids: CASSHNLSGEQYF. The CDR3 bases are TGTGCCAGCAGCCACAACCTTTCGGGAGAGCAGTACTTC. V is TRBV3-1 and J is TRBJ2-7; D is possibly TRBD2 (5 bases). Germline V lookup: CDR1 LGHDT, CDR2 YNNKEL (reference sequence). V lost 3 bases and J 7 bases, leaving 13 bases between the germline ends. The CDR3 spans 13 residues.

The chain carries TRBV6-5 and TRBJ2-5; weak D call: TRBD1 (5 bases). The last part of the DNA fits TRBJ2-7 better; the J call may be wrong. CDR1 MNHEY and CDR2 SVGAGI come from the germline V gene. This CDR3 is built from 13 residues. CDR3 amino acids: CASSYLDRLEQYF. The DNA for the CDR3 is TGTGCCAGCAGTTATCTCGACAGACTCGAGCAGTACTTC.

This clonotype turned up a few times. This chain uses TRBV5-5 with TRBJ1-1, with no clear D. The V gene's germline CDR1 is SGHKS and CDR2 YYEKEE (reference sequence). V dropped 2 bases and J dropped 8 bases, with 13 bases sitting between them. The CDR3 is made up of 13 amino acids. The CDR3 sequence: CASSLMSGGEAFF. The DNA of the CDR3 is TGTGCCAGCAGCTTAATGTCGGGCGGGGAAGCTTTCTTT.

A single count supports this clonotype. The chain has TRBV5-1 and TRBJ1-4; D remains unclear. V was pared by 0 bases and J by 7 bases, with 16 bases between. Germline CDR1 reads SGHRS; CDR2 reads YFSETQ. There are 16 residues in the CDR3. CDR3 region: CASSLGGSLGSEKLFF. The CDR3 nucleotides read TGCGCCAGCAGCTTGGGAGGGAGCCTCGGAAGTGAAAAACTGTTTTTT.